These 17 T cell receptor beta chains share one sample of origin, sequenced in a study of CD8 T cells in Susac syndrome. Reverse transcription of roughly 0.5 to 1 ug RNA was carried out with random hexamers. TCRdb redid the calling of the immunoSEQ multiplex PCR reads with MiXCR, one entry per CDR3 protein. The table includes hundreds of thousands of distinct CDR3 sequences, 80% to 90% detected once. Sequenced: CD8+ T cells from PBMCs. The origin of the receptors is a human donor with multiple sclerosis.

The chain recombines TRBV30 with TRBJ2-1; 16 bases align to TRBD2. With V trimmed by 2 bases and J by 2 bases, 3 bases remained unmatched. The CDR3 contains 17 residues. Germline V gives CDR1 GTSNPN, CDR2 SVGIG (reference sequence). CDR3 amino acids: CAWSPGTSGRAYNEQFF. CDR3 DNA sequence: TGTGCCTGGAGTCCAGGGACTAGCGGGAGGGCCTACAATGAGCAGTTCTTC.

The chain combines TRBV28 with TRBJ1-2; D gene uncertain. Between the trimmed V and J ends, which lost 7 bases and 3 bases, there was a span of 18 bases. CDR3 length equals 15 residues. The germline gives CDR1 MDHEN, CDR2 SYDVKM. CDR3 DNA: TGTGCCAGCACCCTCGGGTGGGCGAGTGACTATGGCTACACCTTC. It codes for CASTLGWASDYGYTF.

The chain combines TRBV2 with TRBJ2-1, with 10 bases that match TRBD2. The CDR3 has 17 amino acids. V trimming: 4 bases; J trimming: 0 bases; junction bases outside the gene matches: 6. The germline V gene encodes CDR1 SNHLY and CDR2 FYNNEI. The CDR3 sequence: CASSVELAGFSYNEQFF. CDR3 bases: TGTGCCAGCAGTGTCGAACTAGCGGGATTCTCCTACAATGAGCAGTTCTTC.

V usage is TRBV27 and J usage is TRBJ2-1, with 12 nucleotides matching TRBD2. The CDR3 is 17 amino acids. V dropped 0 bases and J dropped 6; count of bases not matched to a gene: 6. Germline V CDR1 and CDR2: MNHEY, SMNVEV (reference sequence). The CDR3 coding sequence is TGTGCCAGCAGTTTATCGACCCCGGGACTAGCGGGCAATGAGCAGTTCTTC. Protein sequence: CASSLSTPGLAGNEQFF.

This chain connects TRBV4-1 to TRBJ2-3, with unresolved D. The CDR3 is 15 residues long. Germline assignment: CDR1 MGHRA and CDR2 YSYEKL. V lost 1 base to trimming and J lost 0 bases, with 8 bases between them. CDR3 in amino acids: CASSQVTDSTDTQYF. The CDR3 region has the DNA TGCGCCAGCAGCCAAGTCACAGATAGCACAGATACGCAGTATTTT.

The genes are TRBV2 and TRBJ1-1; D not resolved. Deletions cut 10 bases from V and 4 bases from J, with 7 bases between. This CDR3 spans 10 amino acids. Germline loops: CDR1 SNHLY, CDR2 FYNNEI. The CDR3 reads CATLATEAFF. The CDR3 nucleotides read TGTGCCACTCTTGCCACTGAAGCTTTCTTT.

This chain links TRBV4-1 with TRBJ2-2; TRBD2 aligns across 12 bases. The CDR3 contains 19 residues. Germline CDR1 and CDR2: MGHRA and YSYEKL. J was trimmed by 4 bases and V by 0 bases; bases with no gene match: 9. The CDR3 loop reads CASSQDKRLAGEGTGELFF. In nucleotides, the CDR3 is TGCGCCAGCAGCCAAGATAAAAGACTAGCGGGAGAAGGCACCGGGGAGCTGTTTTTT.

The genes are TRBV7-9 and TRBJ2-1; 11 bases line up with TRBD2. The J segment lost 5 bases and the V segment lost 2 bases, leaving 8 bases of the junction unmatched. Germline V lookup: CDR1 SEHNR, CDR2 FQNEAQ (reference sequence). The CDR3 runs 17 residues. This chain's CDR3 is CASSLPKTSGVDNEQFF. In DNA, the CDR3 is TGTGCCAGCAGCTTACCGAAGACTAGCGGGGTAGACAATGAGCAGTTCTTC. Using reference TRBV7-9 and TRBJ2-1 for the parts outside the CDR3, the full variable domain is DTGVSQNPRHKITKRGQNVTFRCDPISEHNRLYWYRQTLGQGPEFLTYFQNEAQLEKSRLLSDRFSAERPKGSFSTLEIQRTEQGDSAMYLCASSLPKTSGVDNEQFFGPGTRLTVL.

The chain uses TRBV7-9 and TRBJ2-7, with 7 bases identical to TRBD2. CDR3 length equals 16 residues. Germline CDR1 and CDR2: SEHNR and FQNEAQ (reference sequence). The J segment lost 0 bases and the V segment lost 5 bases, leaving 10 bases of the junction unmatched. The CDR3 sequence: CASSPWDGGSSYEQYF. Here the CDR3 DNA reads TGTGCCAGCAGCCCGTGGGACGGCGGGAGCTCCTACGAGCAGTACTTC.

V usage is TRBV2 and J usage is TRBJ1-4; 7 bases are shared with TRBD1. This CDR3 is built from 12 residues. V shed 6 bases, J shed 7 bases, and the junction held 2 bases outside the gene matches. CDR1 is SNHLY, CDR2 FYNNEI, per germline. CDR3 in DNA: TGTGCCAGCAGGGGACAGATTGAAAAACTGTTTTTT. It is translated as CASRGQIEKLFF.

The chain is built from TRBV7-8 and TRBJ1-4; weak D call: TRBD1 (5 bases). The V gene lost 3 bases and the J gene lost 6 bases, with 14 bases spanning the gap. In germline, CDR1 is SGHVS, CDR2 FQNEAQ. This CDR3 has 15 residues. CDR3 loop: CASSFGGVGDEKLFF. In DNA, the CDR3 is TGTGCCAGCAGCTTTGGGGGGGTCGGGGATGAAAAACTGTTTTTT. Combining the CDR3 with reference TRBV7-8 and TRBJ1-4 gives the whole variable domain GAGVSQSPRYKVAKRGQDVALRCDPISGHVSLFWYQQALGQGPEFLTYFQNEAQLDKSGLPSDRFFAERPEGSVSTLKIQRTQQEDSAVYLCASSFGGVGDEKLFFGSGTQLSVL.

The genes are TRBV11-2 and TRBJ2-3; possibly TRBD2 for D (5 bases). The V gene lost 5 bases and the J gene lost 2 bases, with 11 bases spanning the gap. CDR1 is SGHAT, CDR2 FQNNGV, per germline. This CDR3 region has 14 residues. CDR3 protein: CASSAKRDTDTQYF. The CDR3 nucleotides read TGTGCCAGCAGCGCTAAACGGGACACAGATACGCAGTATTTT.

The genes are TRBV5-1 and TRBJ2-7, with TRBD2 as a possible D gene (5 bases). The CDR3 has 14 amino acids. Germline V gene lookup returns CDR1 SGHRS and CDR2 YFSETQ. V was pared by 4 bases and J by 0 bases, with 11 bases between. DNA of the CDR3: TGCGCCAGCAGCGTAGCGTTCAGCTCCTACGAGCAGTACTTC. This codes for CASSVAFSSYEQYF.

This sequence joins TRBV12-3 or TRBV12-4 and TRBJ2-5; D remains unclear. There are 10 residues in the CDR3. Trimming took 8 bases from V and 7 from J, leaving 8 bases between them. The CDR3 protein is CASGMGTQYF. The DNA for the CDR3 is TGTGCCAGCGGTATGGGGACCCAGTACTTC.

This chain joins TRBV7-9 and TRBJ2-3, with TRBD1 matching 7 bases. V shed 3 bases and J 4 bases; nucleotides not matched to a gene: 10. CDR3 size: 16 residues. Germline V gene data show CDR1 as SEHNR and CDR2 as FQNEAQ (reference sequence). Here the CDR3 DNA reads TGTGCCAGCAGCTTTTCCACAGGGGAATCGGCAGATACGCAGTATTTT. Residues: CASSFSTGESADTQYF.

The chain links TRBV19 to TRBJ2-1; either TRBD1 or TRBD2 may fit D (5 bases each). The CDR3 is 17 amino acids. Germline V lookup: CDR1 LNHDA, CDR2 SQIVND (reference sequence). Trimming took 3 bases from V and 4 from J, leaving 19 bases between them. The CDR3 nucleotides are TGTGCCAGTAGTATTAGATTCCGGGACGGAGTTTACAATGAGCAGTTCTTC. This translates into CASSIRFRDGVYNEQFF.

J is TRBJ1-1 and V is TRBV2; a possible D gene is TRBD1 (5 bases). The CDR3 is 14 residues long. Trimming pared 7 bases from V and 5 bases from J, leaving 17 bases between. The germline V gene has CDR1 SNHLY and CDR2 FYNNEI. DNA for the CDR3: TGTGCCAGCACCACAACAACCCGGGGGACTGAAGCTTTCTTT. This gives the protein CASTTTTRGTEAFF.